This T cell receptor (beta chain) came from a study of blood T cell repertoires in COVID-19. Study background: Nucleic acid was either cDNA or gDNA, and it came from T cells, B-cell-depleted T cells, or PBMCs.

How the authors handled the data: Estimates of nucleated cell counts were drawn from the amplification of reference gene primers. The data were produced by immunoSEQ multiplex PCR, yet TCRdb's version contains in-frame clones alone and is incomplete. V, J and clone size reflect that table, while D and trimming were determined from the DNA. In the table there are some 420,000 clones, around 89% of which are singletons. Trimming cost V 10 bases and J 7 bases, with 23 bases left between them. The CDR3 contains 15 residues. The germline gives CDR1 MNHEY, CDR2 SVGAGI. This chain connects TRBV6-5 to TRBJ1-5; the D gene is possibly TRBD1 (6 bases). What was sequenced was PBMCs or T cells enriched from blood (not recorded which). The clonotype comes from a man aged 25 to 40 who had recovered from COVID-19. The CDR3 loop reads CATNPQGRIVQPQHF. CDR3 nucleotides: TGTGCCACCAACCCGCAGGGGCGTATTGTGCAGCCCCAGCATTTT.